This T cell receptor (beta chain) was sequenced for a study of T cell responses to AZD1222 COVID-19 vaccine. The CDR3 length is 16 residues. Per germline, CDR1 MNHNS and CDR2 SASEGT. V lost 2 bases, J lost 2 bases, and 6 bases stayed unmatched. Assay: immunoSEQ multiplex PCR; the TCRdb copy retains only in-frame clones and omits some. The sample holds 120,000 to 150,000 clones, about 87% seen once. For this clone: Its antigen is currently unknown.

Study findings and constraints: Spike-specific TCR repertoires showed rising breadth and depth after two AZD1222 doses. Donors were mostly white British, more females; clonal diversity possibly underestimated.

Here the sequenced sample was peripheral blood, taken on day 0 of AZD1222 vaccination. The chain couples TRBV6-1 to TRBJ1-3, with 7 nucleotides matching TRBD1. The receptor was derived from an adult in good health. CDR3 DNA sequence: TGTGCCAGCAGTGAATCAGCACAGGGGACTGGAAACACCATATATTTT. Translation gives CASSESAQGTGNTIYF.